These 20 T cell receptor beta chains were all obtained from the same sample, sequenced in a study of T cell responses to AZD1222 COVID-19 vaccine. The assay was immunoSEQ multiplex PCR, and TCRdb's table has in-frame clones only and misses some. Among 80,000 to 95,000 clones listed, 78% were seen once. The material sequenced was peripheral blood, taken on day 0 of AZD1222 vaccination. The receptors come from an adult in good health.

V and J are TRBV30 and TRBJ1-5, with a possible D match to TRBD1 (5 bases). The CDR3 sequence is 13 residues long. Germline values: CDR1 GTSNPN, CDR2 SVGIG (reference sequence). Trimming cost V 3 bases and J 5 bases, with 11 bases left between them. This chain's CDR3 is CAWSRQTDQPQHF. For the CDR3, the DNA is TGTGCCTGGAGCCGACAGACAGATCAGCCCCAGCATTTT.

The rearrangement joins TRBV12-3 or TRBV12-4 to TRBJ1-5, with 8 bases fitting TRBD1. The CDR3 has 13 amino acids. J was trimmed by 7 bases and V by 1 base; bases with no gene match: 0. The CDR3 protein is CASSLDRGQPQHF. The CDR3 DNA sequence: TGTGCCAGCAGTTTAGACAGGGGGCAGCCCCAGCATTTT.

DNA for the CDR3: TGTGCCAGCAGTTACCCGGGACAGCAAAAGGCTGAAGCTTTCTTT. Translated, it gives CASSYPGQQKAEAFF. The chain joins TRBV6-6 to TRBJ1-1, with 7 bases lining up with TRBD1. CDR1 is MNHNY and CDR2 is SVGAGI in the germline V gene (reference sequence). V was pared by 2 bases and J by 6 bases, with 9 bases of the junction left unmatched. The CDR3 has 15 residues.

The gene calls are TRBV18 and TRBJ1-6, with 7 bases fitting TRBD1. The J segment lost 5 bases and the V segment lost 2 bases, leaving 0 bases of the junction unmatched. Looked up from germline, CDR1 is KGHSH and CDR2 is LQKENI. The CDR3 spans 14 residues. This chain's CDR3 is CASSPTGDNSPLHF. CDR3 bases: TGTGCCAGCTCACCAACAGGGGATAATTCACCCCTCCACTTT.

The V and J genes are TRBV5-5 and TRBJ1-1; 7 bases agree with TRBD1. Per germline, CDR1 SGHKS and CDR2 YYEKEE (reference sequence). This CDR3 has 15 residues. J was trimmed by 4 bases and V by 4 bases; bases with no gene match: 10. This CDR3 is CASSRAYRGGTEAFF. CDR3 DNA: TGTGCCAGCAGCCGGGCCTACAGGGGAGGCACTGAAGCTTTCTTT.

This chain joins TRBV7-2 and TRBJ2-5; D remains ambiguous. This CDR3 is 13 amino acids long. The V end lost 5 bases, the J end lost 1 base, and 8 bases lay between the germline ends. The germline V gene has CDR1 SGHTA and CDR2 FQGNSA. The CDR3 sequence is CASSLEAQETQYF. The CDR3 region has the DNA TGTGCCAGCAGCCTCGAGGCCCAAGAGACCCAGTACTTC.

The J gene is TRBJ2-5, the V gene TRBV7-2; weak D call: TRBD2 (5 bases). V was cut by 1 base and J by 2 bases, with 8 bases left in between. CDR3 length: 14 amino acids. Per the germline V gene, CDR1 is SGHTA and CDR2 is FQGNSA. The CDR3 spells CASSLGSGQETQYF. The CDR3 nucleotides read TGTGCCAGCAGCTTAGGAAGCGGACAAGAGACCCAGTACTTC.

The CDR3 reads CASRDAKLLSTEAFF. The DNA for the CDR3 is TGTGCCAGCAGGGACGCCAAACTACTCTCCACTGAAGCTTTCTTT. The genes are TRBV5-5 and TRBJ1-1, with D hard to call. Germline V CDR1 and CDR2: SGHKS, YYEKEE (reference sequence). V lost 5 bases and J lost 4, with 18 bases in between. The CDR3 is 15 amino acids.

The rearrangement uses TRBV5-1 and TRBJ1-2; D may be TRBD1 (5 bases). V was cut by 4 bases and J by 6 bases, with 19 bases left in between. The CDR3 totals 15 residues. Germline CDR1 and CDR2: SGHRS and YFSETQ. The CDR3 region has the DNA TGCGCCAGCAGCCCCGGGGGGGGTATGAAAGATGGCTACACCTTC. Translated, it gives CASSPGGGMKDGYTF.

In its sample, this clone ranks as medium-sized. The chain carries TRBV2 and TRBJ1-5; the D gene is possibly TRBD1 (6 bases). V lost 8 bases to trimming and J lost 3 bases, with 14 bases between them. Germline CDR1 SNHLY, CDR2 FYNNEI. The CDR3 is 14 residues long. The CDR3 spells CASDIRDNNQPQHF. The DNA of the CDR3 is TGTGCCAGCGATATCAGGGACAACAATCAGCCCCAGCATTTT.

This chain links TRBV29-1 with TRBJ2-2; no firm D call. Germline V gene data show CDR1 as SQVTM and CDR2 as ANQGSEA. Trimming took off 7 bases at V and 4 bases at J, with 10 bases between the two ends. The CDR3 has 12 amino acids. This CDR3 reads CSGTTSTGELFF. The CDR3 DNA follows: TGCAGCGGGACGACAAGCACCGGGGAGCTGTTTTTT.

The rearrangement links TRBV6-4 to TRBJ1-6; 8 positions match TRBD1. With V trimmed by 6 bases and J by 10 bases, 5 bases remained unmatched. Germline V gene sequence: CDR1 MRHNA, CDR2 SNTAGT. The CDR3 is made up of 13 amino acids. DNA of the CDR3: TGTGCCAGCAGCGTGGACAGGGTATCACCCCTCCACTTT. Translated, it gives CASSVDRVSPLHF.

The rearrangement joins TRBV5-1 to TRBJ1-4; D gene unclear. The CDR3 consists of 14 residues. Germline assignment: CDR1 SGHRS and CDR2 YFSETQ. Trimming removed 0 bases at V and 4 bases at J, with 7 bases between. The CDR3 protein is CASSLERINEKLFF. In DNA, the CDR3 is TGCGCCAGCAGCTTGGAACGGATTAATGAAAAACTGTTTTTT.

This clone was detected ten times or more. The rearrangement uses TRBV28 and TRBJ2-2; 7 nucleotides line up with TRBD1. V lost 8 bases to trimming and J lost 0 bases; unmatched junction nucleotides: 6. The CDR3 totals 15 residues. CDR1 MDHEN and CDR2 SYDVKM come from the germline V gene. This CDR3 is CASLTGTANTGELFF. The CDR3 DNA reads TGTGCCAGCCTCACCGGGACAGCGAACACCGGGGAGCTGTTTTTT.

In this sample, this clone turned up once. V usage is TRBV7-2 and J usage is TRBJ2-3; a weak D match, TRBD1 (6 bases). Trimming took 4 bases from V and 2 from J, leaving 13 bases between them. Germline V CDR1 and CDR2: SGHTA, FQGNSA. The CDR3 loop spans 15 amino acids. CDR3 sequence reads: CASSSRGPNTDTQYF. In DNA form, the CDR3 reads TGTGCCAGCAGCTCCAGGGGACCGAACACAGATACGCAGTATTTT.

V usage is TRBV27 and J usage is TRBJ2-7, with 9 nucleotides matching TRBD2. Per the germline V gene, CDR1 is MNHEY and CDR2 is SMNVEV (reference sequence). The junction had 4 bases not matched to a gene; V was cut back by 8 bases and J by 2 bases. The CDR3 sequence is 13 residues long. The DNA for the CDR3 is TGTGCCAGCCATCCTAGCGGGACCTACGAGCAGTACTTC. Amino acid sequence: CASHPSGTYEQYF.

The chain has TRBV5-1 and TRBJ2-1; D may be TRBD2 (5 bases). The V end was cut by 5 bases, the J end by 6 bases, with 15 bases between. Germline-derived CDR1 and CDR2 are SGHRS and YFSETQ. This CDR3 is built from 14 residues. In DNA form, the CDR3 reads TGCGCCAGCAGTTGGACTTCAAGCGGCAATGAGCAGTTCTTC. This gives the protein CASSWTSSGNEQFF.

The V call is TRBV7-9, the J call TRBJ1-2; unclear D gene. This CDR3 contains 13 residues. Between the trimmed V and J ends, which lost 1 base and 4 bases, there was a span of 7 bases. Per germline, CDR1 SEHNR and CDR2 FQNEAQ (reference sequence). The CDR3, as DNA: TGTGCCAGCAGCTTAGGTCAGTTCTATGGCTACACCTTC. It translates to CASSLGQFYGYTF.

This chain links TRBV15 with TRBJ1-1; no clear D. The CDR3 spans 15 residues. V was cut by 0 bases and J by 0 bases, with 8 bases left in between. Germline lookup yields CDR1 LNHNV and CDR2 YYDKDF (reference sequence). CDR3 residues: CATSRDVPVNTEAFF. CDR3 nucleotides: TGTGCCACCAGCAGAGATGTTCCCGTGAACACTGAAGCTTTCTTT.

The rearrangement links TRBV11-2 to TRBJ2-5; tentatively, D is TRBD2 (5 bases). This CDR3 spans 14 amino acids. The germline CDR1 and CDR2 sequences are SGHAT and FQNNGV. V was trimmed by 6 bases and J by 1 base, leaving 12 bases between them. Here the CDR3 reads CASRLDTRQETQYF. The CDR3 DNA sequence: TGTGCCAGCAGACTAGACACTCGCCAAGAGACCCAGTACTTC.